This T cell receptor (beta chain) was sequenced during a study of blood T cell repertoires in COVID-19. Those who participated ranged in age from roughly 18 to 89 years and resided in 20 to 30 US areas. The repertoire was sequenced with immunoSEQ multiplex PCR; TCRdb's copy has only in-frame clones and lacks some. The data hold approximately 250,000 clones, with roughly 89% observed a single time. The germline V gene encodes CDR1 MNHEY and CDR2 SMNVEV (reference sequence). J lost 8 bases, V lost 10 bases, and 12 bases had no gene match. The CDR3 covers 13 residues. J is TRBJ1-2 and V is TRBV27; 8 nucleotides line up with TRBD1. This sequence was found in a woman younger than 45 who had recovered from COVID-19. Sequencing used PBMCs or T cells enriched from blood (not recorded which). Written as DNA, the CDR3 is TGTGCCACCGGGACTGGACAGGGTAGGGGCTACACCTTC. Translated, it gives CATGTGQGRGYTF.